Below, 9 T cell receptor beta chains from the same sample are listed, as sequenced in a study of blood T cell repertoires in COVID-19. Profiling relied on immunoSEQ multiplex PCR, and the TCRdb table lists in-frame clones only, not all of them. The sample has approximately 350,000 clones, about 87% seen once. Material for sequencing was peripheral blood. These TCRs come from a woman aged 50 to 60 with COVID-19, enrolled during active disease.

The chain joins TRBV23-1 to TRBJ2-2, with 9 bases identical to TRBD1. TRBV23-1 is sorted into the ORF group, with uncertain function. This CDR3 has 18 residues. V lost 7 bases, J lost 3 bases, and 15 bases stayed unmatched. The chain's CDR3 is CASTSRPTGGRDTGELFF. CDR3 in DNA: TGCGCCAGCACCAGTCGGCCCACAGGGGGCAGGGACACCGGGGAGCTGTTTTTT.

This chain links TRBV19 with TRBJ2-1; 11 bases map to TRBD1. Unmatched junction bases numbered 9, after V lost 3 bases and J lost 5 bases. The CDR3 length is 17 residues. Germline V gene sequence: CDR1 LNHDA, CDR2 SQIVND (reference sequence). The DNA for the CDR3 is TGTGCCAGTAGTATGGGACCGGGACAGGGGGGCAACAATGAGCAGTTCTTC. Protein: CASSMGPGQGGNNEQFF.

Concerning this clone itself: Other DNA sequences in the same sample also yield this CDR3. J is TRBJ2-2 and V is TRBV18, with 8 bases identical to TRBD2. Germline trimming cut 2 bases from V and 1 base from J; bases unmatched to any gene: 3. Germline-derived CDR1 and CDR2 are KGHSH and LQKENI. The CDR3 runs to 16 residues. The CDR3 spells CASSPSLAGNTGELFF. DNA for the CDR3: TGTGCCAGCTCACCAAGCCTAGCGGGGAACACCGGGGAGCTGTTTTTT.

The chain recombines TRBV14 with TRBJ1-3, with a tentative D call TRBD1 (5 bases). With 3 bases removed from V and 0 bases from J, the gap between germline ends came to 12 bases. The V gene's germline CDR1 is SGHDN and CDR2 FVKESK. CDR3 length: 16 residues. CDR3 bases: TGTGCCAGCAGCCATTTGGGACTCAACTCTGGAAACACCATATATTTT. It encodes CASSHLGLNSGNTIYF.

The V and J genes are TRBV5-5 and TRBJ1-2; TRBD1 agrees at 9 bases. V shed 6 bases, J shed 5 bases, and the junction held 8 bases outside the gene matches. Germline V gives CDR1 SGHKS, CDR2 YYEKEE (reference sequence). The CDR3 extends over 14 amino acids. The CDR3: CASTFQGQGYGYTF. The CDR3 bases are TGTGCCAGCACCTTCCAGGGACAGGGTTATGGCTACACCTTC.

This clone was seen just once. The rearrangement links TRBV4-2 to TRBJ2-7; 7 nucleotides match TRBD2. The CDR3 consists of 14 residues. The germline gives CDR1 LGHNA, CDR2 YNFKEQ. Germline trimming cut 2 bases from V and 6 bases from J; bases unmatched to any gene: 7. The CDR3 DNA follows: TGTGCCAGCAGCCAAACCGGGGGGTTCATCGAGCAGTACTTC. It translates to CASSQTGGFIEQYF.

This chain links TRBV27 with TRBJ2-1, with 13 nucleotides matching TRBD2. The V gene end was trimmed by 10 bases and the J gene end by 2 bases; junction bases not matched to a gene: 20. Looked up from germline, CDR1 is MNHEY and CDR2 is SMNVEV (reference sequence). This CDR3 is built from 20 residues. The CDR3, as DNA: TGTGCCACCAAGGGGACCTGGAGGGGGACTAGCGGGACCCCCTACAATGAGCAGTTCTTC. Amino acids: CATKGTWRGTSGTPYNEQFF.

Comment on this clone: This same CDR3 is encoded by further DNA sequences in the sample. This chain links TRBV18 with TRBJ1-1, with 7 bases matching TRBD1. Germline CDR1 KGHSH, CDR2 LQKENI. The CDR3 covers 15 residues. The ends lost 3 bases at V and 0 bases at J; junction bases unmatched: 4. The CDR3 loop reads CASSPLQGLNTEAFF. The CDR3 nucleotides are TGTGCCAGCTCACCGCTACAGGGGCTGAACACTGAAGCTTTCTTT. The full variable domain, rest sourced from reference TRBV18 and TRBJ1-1, is NAGVMQNPRHLVRRRGQEARLRCSPMKGHSHVYWYRQLPEEGLKFMVYLQKENIIDESGMPKERFSAEFPKEGPSILRIQQVVRGDSAAYFCASSPLQGLNTEAFFGQGTRLTVV.

The CDR3 here is CASRYGLTRDTQYF. The CDR3 DNA reads as TGTGCCAGCAGATACGGACTAACCCGGGATACGCAGTATTTT. V and J are TRBV5-6 and TRBJ2-3, with a possible D match to TRBD2 (6 bases). Deletions cut 5 bases from V and 6 bases from J, with 16 bases between. CDR1 and CDR2 from the germline V gene are SGHDT and YYEEEE. The CDR3 runs to 14 residues.